The 24 T cell receptor beta chains below were found in one sample sequenced in a study of T cell repertoires in cytomegalovirus infection. TCRdb analysed the reads with MiXCR anew, one entry per CDR3 protein. The sample comprises approximately 250,000 distinct CDR3 sequences, 5% to 8.5% of which are singletons, and about 6.5% rests with the top ten. Specimen: PBMCs. The source is a human donor in good health (CMV status not recorded). Some clones in this sample may be carry-over from other donors' samples.

Details on this clonotype: Being one base from a much bigger clone, this may be a read error. The J gene is TRBJ1-2, the V gene TRBV6-2 or TRBV6-3, with TRBD1 as a possible D gene (6 bases). The CDR3 contains 14 residues. V was trimmed by 11 bases and J by 0 bases, leaving 16 bases between them. Germline CDR1 is MNHEY and CDR2 is SVGEGT. CDR3: CAGNRDNANYGYTF. The CDR3, as DNA: TGTGCCGGCAACCGGGACAACGCTAACTATGGCTACACCTTC.

This clonotype has a count of ten or more. V gene TRBV10-3 combines with J gene TRBJ2-4, with D hard to call. This CDR3 is built from 14 residues. V was shortened by 2 bases and J by 4 bases, with 9 bases between the two germline ends. Germline CDR1 and CDR2: ENHRY and SYGVKD. This chain's CDR3 is CAISEGPRKNIQYF. In DNA form, the CDR3 reads TGTGCCATCAGTGAGGGGCCCAGGAAAAACATTCAGTACTTC.

This clonotype has a count of ten or more. The V gene is TRBV7-2, the J gene TRBJ1-4; D is unclear. This CDR3 spans 14 amino acids. In germline, CDR1 is SGHTA, CDR2 FQGNSA. Trimming took off 5 bases at V and 3 bases at J, with 10 bases between the two ends. The chain's CDR3 is CASSLSQANEKLFF. The CDR3, as DNA: TGTGCCAGCAGCCTAAGTCAGGCTAATGAAAAACTGTTTTTT.

This clonotype was counted ten times or more. This chain links TRBV28 with TRBJ2-1, with 7 nucleotides matching TRBD2. The junction had 14 bases not matched to a gene; V was cut back by 6 bases and J by 6 bases. Germline V gene lookup returns CDR1 MDHEN and CDR2 SYDVKM. The CDR3 covers 16 residues. The CDR3 here is CASSPNGWEGGNEQFF. The DNA for the CDR3 is TGTGCCAGCAGCCCAAATGGCTGGGAGGGAGGCAATGAGCAGTTCTTC.

This clonotype has just a few counts. The chain joins TRBV6-2 or TRBV6-3 to TRBJ2-2; 8 bases are a match to TRBD2. Germline-derived CDR1 and CDR2 are MNHEY and SVGEGT. The CDR3 contains 16 residues. After removal of 2 bases from V and 5 bases from J, the junction contained 7 bases not matched to a gene. CDR3 residues: CASSYPRGGRTGELFF. In DNA, the CDR3 is TGTGCCAGCAGTTACCCTCGGGGGGGTCGGACCGGGGAGCTGTTTTTT.

This clonotype appeared many times. The chain joins TRBV12-5 to TRBJ2-5; 7 bases align to TRBD2. The germline gives CDR1 LGHNT, CDR2 FRNRAP. The CDR3 sequence is 14 residues long. V gave up 6 bases and J gave up 3 bases; unmatched junction bases: 7. CDR3 in DNA: TGTGCTAGTGGCCGCGCGGGGAGGGAAGAGACCCAGTACTTC. Protein: CASGRAGREETQYF.

This clonotype was observed many times. This chain uses TRBV7-2 with TRBJ1-1, with 8 positions matching TRBD1. The CDR3 loop spans 13 amino acids. After removal of 6 bases from V and 5 bases from J, the junction contained 5 bases not matched to a gene. CDR1 SGHTA and CDR2 FQGNSA come from the germline V gene. The CDR3 region is CASSQGAKTEAFF. CDR3 nucleotide sequence: TGTGCCAGCAGTCAGGGGGCAAAGACTGAAGCTTTCTTT.

A single count supports this clonotype. This sequence may be a read error, since a much larger clone differs from it by one base. The V and J genes are TRBV29-1 and TRBJ2-1; no firm D call. The CDR3 covers 10 residues. Trimming cost V 3 bases and J 10 bases, with 7 bases left between them. Germline V gene lookup returns CDR1 SQVTM and CDR2 ANQGSEA. CDR3: CSVDVTEQFF. The CDR3 DNA is TGCAGCGTTGATGTAACAGAGCAGTTCTTC.

The chain uses TRBV28 and TRBJ1-2; 9 bases align to TRBD1. The trim removed 1 base at V and 8 bases at J, leaving 11 bases unmatched. This CDR3 spans 16 amino acids. In germline, CDR1 is MDHEN, CDR2 SYDVKM. The DNA for the CDR3 is TGTGCCAGCAGTTTATTAAACATCGGGACAGGGCCGGGCTACACCTTC. The encoded protein is CASSLLNIGTGPGYTF.

Ten or more counts support this clonotype. The chain carries TRBV7-2 and TRBJ2-2; TRBD2 matches 7 bases. Germline loops: CDR1 SGHTA, CDR2 FQGNSA. J gave up 1 base and V 2 bases, and 4 bases lay outside the gene matches. The CDR3 is 16 amino acids. In DNA form, the CDR3 reads TGTGCCAGCAGCTTAAATCCTAGCGGGAACACCGGGGAGCTGTTTTTT. Its protein is CASSLNPSGNTGELFF.

This clonotype was observed at least ten times. The chain is built from TRBV5-5 and TRBJ1-5; no definite D call. Germline V CDR1 and CDR2: SGHKS, YYEKEE (reference sequence). V was shortened by 2 bases and J by 1 base, with 10 bases between the two germline ends. This CDR3 spans 15 amino acids. The DNA of the CDR3 is TGTGCCAGCAGCTTCCATTCGGGAAGCAATCAGCCCCAGCATTTT. It yields the protein CASSFHSGSNQPQHF.

This clonotype has a count of ten or more. This sequence joins TRBV6-6 and TRBJ1-1; 8 positions agree with TRBD1. J lost 4 bases, V lost 7 bases, and 8 bases had no gene match. Germline V gene data show CDR1 as MNHNY and CDR2 as SVGAGI (reference sequence). This CDR3 region has 14 residues. In nucleotides, the CDR3 is TGTGCCAGCATCCTTTCTACAGGGGGCACTGAAGCTTTCTTT. This translates into CASILSTGGTEAFF.

This chain joins TRBV4-3 and TRBJ2-6; D is ambiguous. The ends were cut back, 0 bases at V and 0 bases at J, with 9 bases in the middle. Per germline, CDR1 LGHNA and CDR2 YSLEER. CDR3 length: 17 amino acids. CDR3 coding DNA: TGCGCCAGCAGCCAAGACCACAGTACCTCTGGGGCCAACGTCCTGACTTTC. Its translation: CASSQDHSTSGANVLTF.

V and J are TRBV20-1 and TRBJ1-6; D is perhaps TRBD1 (5 bases). The germline CDR1 and CDR2 sequences are DFQATT and SNEGSKA (reference sequence). The CDR3 extends over 15 amino acids. With 5 bases removed from V and 8 bases from J, the gap between germline ends came to 19 bases. The CDR3 here is CSARPRTPDYSPLHF. The DNA of the CDR3 is TGCAGTGCTCGGCCCCGGACACCGGATTATTCACCCCTCCACTTT.

The table lists this clonotype with many counts. J is TRBJ1-5 and V is TRBV6-2 or TRBV6-3; D gene uncertain. CDR1 MNHEY and CDR2 SVGEGT come from the germline V gene. The germline V and J ends were trimmed by 4 bases and 0 bases, with 7 bases remaining between them. The CDR3 length is 14 residues. CDR3 residues: CASSSRSSNQPQHF. CDR3 coding DNA: TGTGCCAGCAGTTCCAGGAGTAGCAATCAGCCCCAGCATTTT.

This clonotype was recorded at least ten times. The J gene is TRBJ1-1, the V gene TRBV7-9, with D possibly being TRBD1 (5 bases). CDR1 and CDR2 (germline): SEHNR, FQNEAQ (reference sequence). With 2 bases removed from V and 6 bases from J, the gap between germline ends came to 19 bases. The CDR3 extends over 16 amino acids. The CDR3 coding sequence is TGTGCCAGCAGCTTAATTGAGGGCACAGGTGGCGCTGAAGCTTTCTTT. It is translated as CASSLIEGTGGAEAFF. Drawing the rest from reference TRBV7-9 and TRBJ1-1, the complete variable domain is DTGVSQNPRHKITKRGQNVTFRCDPISEHNRLYWYRQTLGQGPEFLTYFQNEAQLEKSRLLSDRFSAERPKGSFSTLEIQRTEQGDSAMYLCASSLIEGTGGAEAFFGQGTRLTVV.

This clonotype was counted between two and nine times. The chain has TRBV2 and TRBJ2-3, with a tentative D call TRBD2 (7 bases). V lost 4 bases, J lost 2 bases, and 13 bases lay in between. The germline CDR1 and CDR2 sequences are SNHLY and FYNNEI. The CDR3 contains 15 residues. The CDR3 region is CASSVRGGPTDTQYF. In DNA, the CDR3 is TGTGCCAGCAGTGTAAGGGGGGGCCCCACAGATACGCAGTATTTT.

This clonotype was observed many times. The chain couples TRBV6-5 to TRBJ1-6, with 8 bases fitting TRBD1. Germline V gene data show CDR1 as MNHEY and CDR2 as SVGAGI. CDR3 length: 15 residues. The V segment lost 1 base and the J segment 10 bases; nucleotides outside the gene matches: 6. CDR3 bases: TGTGCCAGCAGTTACTTTGCAGGGGGCGAGTCACCCCTCCACTTT. This sequence encodes CASSYFAGGESPLHF.

Comments on this clonotype: Just one base apart from a much larger clone, this may be a read error. The chain carries TRBV29-1 and TRBJ2-5; 9 bases line up with TRBD1. The tail of the sequence fits TRBJ2-1 better, so the J call may be wrong. This CDR3 contains 13 residues. Germline V lookup: CDR1 SQVTM, CDR2 ANQGSEA. For the CDR3, the DNA is TGCAGCGCCGTGGGGACAGGGCAAGAGACCCAGTTCTTC. The encoded protein is CSAVGTGQETQFF.

This clonotype was detected many times. The chain recombines TRBV30 with TRBJ1-1; D remains unclear. Germline V CDR1 and CDR2: GTSNPN, SVGIG (reference sequence). Trimming cost V 3 bases and J 4 bases, with 15 bases left between them. The CDR3 is 14 amino acids. CDR3 DNA: TGTGCCTGGAGCGTTTCATCTAGGTCCACTGAAGCTTTCTTT. Its translation: CAWSVSSRSTEAFF.

This clonotype was detected a few times. This chain joins TRBV5-6 and TRBJ1-1; tentatively, D is TRBD1 (6 bases). The CDR3 length is 14 residues. The germline V and J ends were trimmed by 0 bases and 6 bases, with 12 bases remaining between them. Germline assignment: CDR1 SGHDT and CDR2 YYEEEE. The DNA of the CDR3 is TGTGCCAGCAGCTTGGATTATGGGGGCGCTGAAGCTTTCTTT. This sequence encodes CASSLDYGGAEAFF.

This sequence joins TRBV19 and TRBJ1-2, with a weak D call TRBD1 (6 bases). The CDR3 has 11 amino acids. V was shortened by 10 bases and J by 3 bases, with 9 bases between the two germline ends. Germline loops: CDR1 LNHDA, CDR2 SQIVND (reference sequence). CDR3 coding DNA: TGTGCCACGGACAGCTACTATGGCTACACCTTC. Translating it yields CATDSYYGYTF. The variable domain in full, completed from reference TRBV19 and TRBJ1-2, reads DGGITQSPKYLFRKEGQNVTLSCEQNLNHDAMYWYRQDPGQGLRLIYYSQIVNDFQKGDIAEGYSVSREKKESFPLTVTSAQKNPTAFYLCATDSYYGYTFGSGTRLTVV.

This clonotype showed up many times. This chain uses TRBV7-2 with TRBJ1-3; D is undetermined. The germline V gene has CDR1 SGHTA and CDR2 FQGNSA. The CDR3 sequence is 14 residues long. Trimming removed 4 bases from V and 3 bases from J, with 10 bases in between. The CDR3, as DNA: TGTGCCAGCAGCTCCGGGCGCGGTGGAAACACCATATATTTT. This translates into CASSSGRGGNTIYF.

The chain carries TRBV29-1 and TRBJ1-1, with D maybe TRBD1 (5 bases). The ends were cut back, 3 bases at V and 1 base at J, with 12 bases in the middle. Germline V CDR1 and CDR2: SQVTM, ANQGSEA. The CDR3 extends over 14 amino acids. The CDR3 nucleotides read TGCAGCGTTGAGAATCTGGGGACGAACACTGAAGCTTTCTTT. It yields the protein CSVENLGTNTEAFF.